The next 5 T cell receptor beta chains were all read from a single sample in a study of Graves' ophthalmopathy and Graves' hyperthyroidism. RNA transcripts were the template, and TCR beta CDR3 regions were amplified from them. HTBI-primed first-round RT-PCR preceded second-round multiplex PCR. Via MiXCR, TCRdb re-called the multiplex PCR reads, giving one row per CDR3 protein. Of about 400,000 distinct CDR3 sequences listed, about a sixth are singletons. Material: peripheral blood. Receptors were obtained from a woman aged 18 to 35 with Graves' ophthalmopathy.

The sample holds many counts of this clonotype. The rearrangement joins TRBV20-1 to TRBJ2-7, with D possibly matching TRBD2 (6 bases). Germline V CDR1 and CDR2: DFQATT, SNEGSKA (reference sequence). This CDR3 spans 14 amino acids. Trimming took 6 bases from V and 4 from J, leaving 19 bases between them. CDR3 sequence: CSAEGGTEKYEQYF. The CDR3 DNA reads TGCAGTGCAGAGGGCGGGACGGAGAAATACGAGCAGTACTTC.

Ten or more counts support this clonotype. This chain joins TRBV4-2 and TRBJ2-2; TRBD2 aligns across 13 bases. With 4 bases clipped from V and 0 bases from J, the junction kept 5 bases outside the gene matches. This CDR3 is built from 18 residues. Germline CDR1 and CDR2: LGHNA and YNFKEQ. The CDR3: CASSRRLAGGANTGELFF. The DNA for the CDR3 is TGTGCCAGCAGCCGACGACTAGCGGGGGGAGCGAACACCGGGGAGCTGTTTTTT.

The genes are TRBV12-3 or TRBV12-4 and TRBJ2-7; D possibly corresponds to TRBD1 (6 bases). The CDR3 sequence is 14 residues long. V was trimmed by 5 bases and J by 2 bases, leaving 13 bases between them. The CDR3 DNA follows: TGTGCCAGCAGTCTTACAGGGTCCCCCTACGAGCAGTACTTC. This gives the protein CASSLTGSPYEQYF.

The sample holds many counts of this clonotype. The rearrangement uses TRBV12-3 or TRBV12-4 and TRBJ1-2; D gene ambiguous. Deletions cut 1 base from V and 4 bases from J, with 10 bases between. The CDR3 runs to 14 residues. CDR3 protein: CASSLGWRIYGYTF. CDR3 sequence (DNA): TGTGCCAGCAGTTTAGGGTGGCGGATCTATGGCTACACCTTC.

The chain is built from TRBV6-1 and TRBJ1-1; D possibly corresponds to TRBD1 (5 bases). The V end was cut by 8 bases, the J end by 5 bases, with 15 bases between. The CDR3 is 13 amino acids. Germline CDR1 MNHNS, CDR2 SASEGT. Here the CDR3 reads CASLGQGYTEAFF. CDR3 in DNA: TGTGCCAGCCTAGGGCAGGGCTATACTGAAGCTTTCTTT.